A selection of T cell receptor beta chains follows, all from one sample in a study of regulatory T cells in long-lasting Graves disease. TCRdb reprocessed the multiplex PCR reads via MiXCR and lists one record per CDR3 protein. This table holds around 500,000 distinct CDR3 sequences, roughly 13% found once. These same data were also listed under a study on T cells in Graves' hyperthyroidism and ophthalmopathy.

The sequencing here drew on peripheral blood mononuclear cells (PBMCs), taken at new diagnosis, from a patient treated with antithyroid drugs. The source of these receptors is a man aged 30 to 39 with Graves disease. Both conserved end residues are part of each CDR3. The D gene is left open where the match is weak. Rows may omit the clone size; those that give it use once, few, many or a size class.

j_gene: TRBJ2-6; v_gene: TRBV9; d_gene: NA; abundance: many; CDR3aa: CASKDSGANVLTF; CDR3nt: TGTGCCAGCAAGGACTCTGGGGCCAACGTCCTGACTTTC
j_gene: TRBJ1-4; v_gene: TRBV27; d_gene: NA; abundance: many; CDR3aa: CASRRTPGANEKLFF; CDR3nt: TGTGCCAGCAGACGTACACCCGGGGCTAATGAAAAACTGTTTTTT
j_gene: TRBJ2-3; v_gene: TRBV20-1; d_gene: TRBD2; abundance: many; CDR3aa: CSANLAGGTDTQYF; CDR3nt: TGCAGTGCGAACCTAGCGGGAGGGACAGATACGCAGTATTTT
j_gene: TRBJ2-2; v_gene: TRBV6-1; d_gene: TRBD2; abundance: many; CDR3aa: CASSLMLAGGPGELFF; CDR3nt: TGTGCCAGCAGCCTTATGTTAGCGGGAGGGCCCGGGGAGCTGTTTTTT
j_gene: TRBJ1-2; v_gene: TRBV20-1; d_gene: NA; abundance: many; CDR3aa: CSATGEGYGYTF; CDR3nt: TGCAGTGCCACGGGGGAAGGATATGGCTACACCTTC
j_gene: TRBJ2-5; v_gene: TRBV2; d_gene: TRBD2; abundance: many; CDR3aa: CASKFGGSTETQYF; CDR3nt: TGTGCCAGCAAGTTTGGCGGGAGTACGGAGACCCAGTACTTC
j_gene: TRBJ2-3; v_gene: TRBV6-1; d_gene: TRBD2; abundance: many; CDR3aa: CASSAVAGASTDTQYF; CDR3nt: TGTGCCAGCAGTGCAGTAGCGGGGGCTAGCACAGATACGCAGTATTTT
j_gene: TRBJ2-3; v_gene: TRBV6-1; d_gene: NA; abundance: few; CDR3aa: CASREWESRTDTQYF; CDR3nt: TGTGCCAGCAGGGAATGGGAGTCGAGGACAGATACGCAGTATTTT
j_gene: TRBJ1-4; v_gene: TRBV12-3/TRBV12-4; d_gene: TRBD1; abundance: many; CDR3aa: CASRRQGQWEKLFF; CDR3nt: TGTGCCAGCAGAAGACAGGGTCAGTGGGAAAAACTGTTTTTT
j_gene: TRBJ2-3; v_gene: TRBV29-1; d_gene: NA; abundance: NA; CDR3aa: CSVRRDSTDTQYF; CDR3nt: TGCAGCGTTCGCCGGGACAGCACAGATACGCAGTATTTT
j_gene: TRBJ2-2; v_gene: TRBV12-5; d_gene: NA; abundance: NA; CDR3aa: CASALDNSGELFF; CDR3nt: TGTGCTAGTGCCTTGGACAACTCCGGGGAGCTGTTTTTT
j_gene: TRBJ2-7; v_gene: TRBV12-3/TRBV12-4; d_gene: TRBD1; abundance: many; CDR3aa: CASSFKDRGREQYF; CDR3nt: TGTGCCAGCAGCTTCAAGGACAGGGGCCGCGAGCAGTACTTC
j_gene: TRBJ2-1; v_gene: TRBV12-3/TRBV12-4; d_gene: NA; abundance: NA; CDR3aa: CASSLDRLDKSSYNEQFF; CDR3nt: TGTGCCAGCAGTTTAGATAGGTTGGACAAGAGCTCCTACAATGAGCAGTTCTTC
j_gene: TRBJ1-1; v_gene: TRBV18; d_gene: NA; abundance: many; CDR3aa: CASSEQNTEAFF; CDR3nt: TGTGCCAGCTCCGAACAGAACACTGAAGCTTTCTTT
j_gene: TRBJ1-4; v_gene: TRBV20-1; d_gene: NA; abundance: NA; CDR3aa: CSASTASTNEKLFF; CDR3nt: TGCAGTGCTAGTACGGCCTCAACTAATGAAAAACTGTTTTTT
j_gene: TRBJ2-3; v_gene: TRBV5-8; d_gene: NA; abundance: few; CDR3aa: CASSPERRILDTQYF; CDR3nt: TGTGCCAGCAGTCCCGAACGGAGAATCCTAGATACGCAGTATTTT
j_gene: TRBJ2-2; v_gene: TRBV6-1; d_gene: NA; abundance: few; CDR3aa: CASRTVITNTGELFF; CDR3nt: TGTGCCAGCAGGACGGTGATTACGAACACCGGGGAGCTGTTTTTT
j_gene: TRBJ1-2; v_gene: TRBV7-9; d_gene: TRBD1; abundance: NA; CDR3aa: CASSLGLVFGQAEQSYGYTF; CDR3nt: TGTGCCAGCAGCTTAGGTCTCGTATTTGGACAGGCGGAACAGTCCTATGGCTACACCTTC
j_gene: TRBJ2-1; v_gene: TRBV2; d_gene: TRBD1; abundance: many; CDR3aa: CASSARTGGNEQFF; CDR3nt: TGTGCCAGCAGTGCGAGGACAGGGGGCAATGAGCAGTTCTTC
j_gene: TRBJ2-2; v_gene: TRBV20-1; d_gene: TRBD1; abundance: many; CDR3aa: CSARAGTGDGSGTGELFF; CDR3nt: TGCAGTGCTAGAGCCGGGACAGGGGATGGTAGCGGCACCGGGGAGCTGTTTTTT
j_gene: TRBJ1-4; v_gene: TRBV20-1; d_gene: NA; abundance: few; CDR3aa: CSARSIPGSNEKLFF; CDR3nt: TGCAGTGCTCGGAGCATTCCGGGGTCTAATGAAAAACTGTTTTTT
j_gene: TRBJ1-5; v_gene: TRBV20-1; d_gene: NA; abundance: many; CDR3aa: CSAKDRSNQPQHF; CDR3nt: TGCAGTGCTAAGGACAGATCCAATCAGCCCCAGCATTTT
j_gene: TRBJ2-1; v_gene: TRBV7-2; d_gene: TRBD1; abundance: many; CDR3aa: CASSYPGGDEQFF; CDR3nt: TGTGCCAGCAGCTACCCAGGGGGCGATGAGCAGTTCTTC
j_gene: TRBJ1-1; v_gene: TRBV27; d_gene: NA; abundance: NA; CDR3aa: CASSLIVTGTGTNTEAFF; CDR3nt: TGTGCCAGCAGTTTAATAGTGACTGGGACGGGGACTAACACTGAAGCTTTCTTT
j_gene: TRBJ2-1; v_gene: TRBV20-1; d_gene: NA; abundance: NA; CDR3aa: CSARKLGNEQFF; CDR3nt: TGCAGTGCTAGGAAACTAGGGAATGAGCAGTTCTTC
j_gene: TRBJ1-1; v_gene: TRBV7-6; d_gene: NA; abundance: many; CDR3aa: CASTLRVSTEAFF; CDR3nt: TGTGCCAGCACCCTCAGGGTCAGCACTGAAGCTTTCTTT
j_gene: TRBJ2-7; v_gene: TRBV18; d_gene: NA; abundance: NA; CDR3aa: CASSGETEQYF; CDR3nt: TGTGCCAGCTCGGGAGAGACCGAGCAGTACTTC
j_gene: TRBJ1-5; v_gene: TRBV20-1; d_gene: NA; abundance: many; CDR3aa: CSAKRHSNQPQHF; CDR3nt: TGCAGTGCTAAGCGCCATAGCAATCAGCCCCAGCATTTT
j_gene: TRBJ2-3; v_gene: TRBV20-1; d_gene: TRBD2; abundance: many; CDR3aa: CSAGLAGGPMQYF; CDR3nt: TGCAGTGCGGGACTAGCGGGAGGGCCGATGCAGTATTTT
j_gene: TRBJ2-1; v_gene: TRBV6-5; d_gene: NA; abundance: many; CDR3aa: CASSYSTGAVYNEQFF; CDR3nt: TGTGCCAGCAGTTACTCTACGGGGGCCGTCTACAATGAGCAGTTCTTC
j_gene: TRBJ2-3; v_gene: TRBV5-5; d_gene: NA; abundance: many; CDR3aa: CASSLGITDTQYF; CDR3nt: TGTGCCAGCAGCCTCGGGATCACAGATACGCAGTATTTT
j_gene: TRBJ2-1; v_gene: TRBV7-9; d_gene: NA; abundance: many; CDR3aa: CASSRGGHNEQFF; CDR3nt: TGTGCCAGCAGCCGTGGCGGGCACAATGAGCAGTTCTTC